These 30 T cell receptor beta chains were all obtained from the same sample, sequenced in a study of T-cell reconstitution after alpha-beta-depleted transplantation in children. The authors prepared the TCRbeta library with unique molecular identifiers. TCRdb itself ran the PCR reads through MiXCR, one entry per CDR3 protein. The repertoire holds some 460,000 distinct CDR3 sequences, with 15% to 20% as singletons. The sample in question was PBMCs, mostly from graft donor cells, obtained 360 days after TCRalphabeta/CD19-depleted stem cell transplant. Source of these receptors: a boy less than two years old who had a stem cell transplant for Wiskott-Aldrich syndrome, so the T cells may come from the graft donor.

In its sample, this clonotype was seen a few times. The J gene is TRBJ2-7, the V gene TRBV6-5; 7 positions agree with TRBD2. Germline V lookup: CDR1 MNHEY, CDR2 SVGAGI. V trimming: 0 bases; J trimming: 5 bases; junction bases outside the gene matches: 4. The CDR3 totals 14 residues. Written as DNA, the CDR3 is TGTGCCAGCAGTTACTCGAGCGGGACCGACGAGCAGTACTTC. Translation: CASSYSSGTDEQYF.

The chain carries TRBV7-2 and TRBJ2-1; a weak D match, TRBD2 (5 bases). Germline V lookup: CDR1 SGHTA, CDR2 FQGNSA. V was cut by 4 bases and J by 0 bases, with 13 bases left in between. The CDR3 runs 16 residues. CDR3 nucleotide sequence: TGTGCCAGCAGCTCACTAGTGGGCGTCTCCTACAATGAGCAGTTCTTC. Translating gives CASSSLVGVSYNEQFF.

In this sample, this clonotype turned up a few times. This chain links TRBV20-1 with TRBJ2-5; 7 bases fit TRBD1. The germline gives CDR1 DFQATT, CDR2 SNEGSKA (reference sequence). This CDR3 has 12 residues. J gave up 4 bases and V 5 bases, and 4 bases lay outside the gene matches. CDR3 amino acids: CSAPRQGETQYF. CDR3 in DNA: TGCAGTGCTCCTAGACAGGGAGAGACCCAGTACTTC.

This clonotype was detected ten times or more. The chain combines TRBV28 with TRBJ1-1; no clear D gene. The CDR3 runs to 14 residues. Per germline, CDR1 MDHEN and CDR2 SYDVKM. The V end lost 8 bases, the J end lost 12 bases, and 25 bases lay between the germline ends. The CDR3 here is CASSSFRSVGWTFF. The CDR3 DNA is TGTGCCAGCTCTAGTTTTAGGTCGGTGGGGTGGACTTTCTTT.

The chain uses TRBV6-1 and TRBJ2-7, with a tentative D call TRBD1 (6 bases). CDR1 is MNHNS, CDR2 SASEGT, per germline. The length of the CDR3 is 14 residues. V gave up 8 bases and J gave up 2 bases, with 16 bases separating them. CDR3 in amino acids: CASRKLRDTYEQYF. The CDR3 DNA sequence: TGTGCCAGCCGGAAACTCCGGGACACCTACGAGCAGTACTTC.

This clonotype was recorded a few times. The chain uses TRBV10-3 and TRBJ1-1, with D uncertain. CDR1 and CDR2 (germline): ENHRY, SYGVKD. V lost 10 bases and J lost 1, with 10 bases in between. This CDR3 is 12 amino acids long. CDR3 region: CATRTENTEAFF. The CDR3, as DNA: TGTGCCACTCGGACGGAGAACACTGAAGCTTTCTTT.

The chain uses TRBV19 and TRBJ2-3; 9 bases agree with TRBD2. Germline V gene data show CDR1 as LNHDA and CDR2 as SQIVND (reference sequence). The CDR3 spans 15 residues. Unmatched junction bases numbered 6, after V lost 7 bases and J lost 1 base. CDR3 sequence (DNA): TGTGCCAGTACCAGTAGCGGGAGAGGCACAGATACGCAGTATTTT. This translates into CASTSSGRGTDTQYF.

The chain employs TRBV12-3 or TRBV12-4 and TRBJ1-6; D ambiguous. Trimming shortened V by 6 bases and J by 15 bases, and 12 bases separated the two germline ends. This CDR3 spans 11 amino acids. This CDR3 is CASSPGIHLHF. For the CDR3, the DNA is TGTGCCAGCAGCCCTGGGATTCACCTCCACTTT.

This clonotype was counted only a few times. J is TRBJ2-3 and V is TRBV7-9; TRBD1 might be the D (5 bases). The V end was cut by 3 bases, the J end by 4 bases, with 8 bases between. CDR3 length: 13 residues. Looked up from germline, CDR1 is SEHNR and CDR2 is FQNEAQ (reference sequence). As DNA, the CDR3 is TGTGCCAGCAGCTTCCCCAGGGCAGATACGCAGTATTTT. Translation gives CASSFPRADTQYF.

There are a few counts of this clonotype. It is unclear where the CDR3 begins or ends on the DNA, so no DNA is shown, and the CDR3 is as TCRdb lists it. The CDR3 here is CASSSHTSSGRDSYNEQFF. The chain carries TRBV7-9 and TRBJ2-1; the table assigns TRBD2, which was not confirmed against the DNA. Germline lookup yields CDR1 SEHNR and CDR2 FQNEAQ (reference sequence). The CDR3 sequence runs 19 residues, both termini included.

The chain couples TRBV28 to TRBJ2-7; either TRBD1 or TRBD2 may supply D (5 bases each). V lost 5 bases and J 0 bases, leaving 11 bases between the germline ends. Germline V gene lookup returns CDR1 MDHEN and CDR2 SYDVKM. This CDR3 comprises 14 residues. The CDR3 is CASSVAGSSYEQYF. In DNA, the CDR3 is TGTGCCAGCAGTGTCGCAGGGAGCTCCTACGAGCAGTACTTC.

The chain combines TRBV30 with TRBJ2-5, with D possibly being TRBD2 (5 bases). CDR1 and CDR2 (germline): GTSNPN, SVGIG (reference sequence). The ends were cut back, 5 bases at V and 5 bases at J, with 12 bases in the middle. The CDR3 runs to 12 residues. In nucleotides, the CDR3 is TGTGCCTGGGCCGCGGGCTCGGAGACCCAGTACTTC. Amino acids: CAWAAGSETQYF.

This clonotype has only a few counts. The chain joins TRBV5-1 to TRBJ2-5; TRBD1 might be the D (7 bases). Trimming cost V 4 bases and J 7 bases, with 14 bases left between them. This CDR3 region has 13 residues. The germline V gene encodes CDR1 SGHRS and CDR2 YFSETQ. The CDR3 DNA is TGCGCCAGCAGCCTGCGACAGGGACTGACCCAGTACTTC. Its protein product is CASSLRQGLTQYF.

The chain is built from TRBV30 and TRBJ2-5, with D perhaps matching TRBD2 (6 bases). Trimming removed 0 bases at V and 1 base at J, with 12 bases between. This CDR3 is built from 15 residues. Per the germline V gene, CDR1 is GTSNPN and CDR2 is SVGIG (reference sequence). CDR3 DNA: TGTGCCTGGAGTGTGTGGCGGGGACTCCAAGAGACCCAGTACTTC. This sequence encodes CAWSVWRGLQETQYF. The complete variable domain, with remaining parts taken from reference TRBV30 and TRBJ2-5, reads SQTIHQWPATLVQPVGSPLSLECTVEGTSNPNLYWYRQAAGRGLQLLFYSVGIGQISSEVPQNLSASRPQDRQFILSSKKLLLSDSGFYLCAWSVWRGLQETQYFGPGTRLLVL.

This chain connects TRBV6-6 to TRBJ2-7; D is ambiguous. In germline, CDR1 is MNHNY, CDR2 SVGAGI (reference sequence). CDR3 size: 12 residues. V was pared by 6 bases and J by 3 bases, with 9 bases between. The CDR3 loop reads CASRVTVYEQYF. CDR3 in DNA: TGTGCCAGCAGGGTAACCGTCTACGAGCAGTACTTC.

This clonotype has just a few counts. The V gene is TRBV5-1, the J gene TRBJ2-3; TRBD2 matches at 13 bases. J gave up 9 bases and V 4 bases, and 8 bases lay outside the gene matches. The CDR3 is made up of 15 amino acids. Germline assignment: CDR1 SGHRS and CDR2 YFSETQ. As DNA, the CDR3 is TGCGCCAGCAGCACTAGCGGGGGGGTCACCAGGACGCAGTATTTT. Its translation: CASSTSGGVTRTQYF.

Comment on this clonotype: Possible read error: a much larger clone is one base away. This rearrangement joins TRBV10-3 to TRBJ2-1; possibly TRBD1 or TRBD2 for D (7 bases each). The CDR3 is 19 residues long. CDR1 ENHRY and CDR2 SYGVKD come from the germline V gene. V shed 3 bases and J shed 6 bases, with 27 bases lying between them. The DNA for the CDR3 is TGTGCCATCAGTGACACAGGGGTCCCCGGGGGGTTACGGCTCAATGAGCAGTTCTTC. Its translation is CAISDTGVPGGLRLNEQFF.

There are a few counts of this clonotype. The CDR3, as DNA: TGTGCCAGCAGTCCTCCACCGGGGGCCTCCTACAATGAGCAGTTCTTC. The encoded protein is CASSPPPGASYNEQFF. The chain couples TRBV3-1 to TRBJ2-1, with D tentatively TRBD1 or TRBD2 (6 bases each). CDR1 is LGHDT, CDR2 YNNKEL, per germline (reference sequence). The CDR3 is made up of 16 amino acids. Trimming cost V 6 bases and J 0 bases, with 15 bases left between them.

This clonotype was counted only a few times. The J gene is TRBJ2-3, the V gene TRBV15, with D hard to call. Germline V gene sequence: CDR1 LNHNV, CDR2 YYDKDF (reference sequence). This CDR3 has 16 residues. Trimming took 0 bases from V and 1 from J, leaving 11 bases between them. The CDR3 bases are TGTGCCACCAGCAGAGATCAAGGCTGGGGCACAGATACGCAGTATTTT. Translation: CATSRDQGWGTDTQYF. The variable domain in full, completed from reference TRBV15 and TRBJ2-3, reads DAMVIQNPRYQVTQFGKPVTLSCSQTLNHNVMYWYQQKSSQAPKLLFHYYDKDFNNEADTPDNFQSRRPNTSFCFLDIRSPGLGDTAMYLCATSRDQGWGTDTQYFGPGTRLTVL.

The sample holds a few counts of this clonotype. The chain combines TRBV4-3 with TRBJ2-5, with TRBD2 matching 9 bases. J was trimmed by 5 bases and V by 1 base; bases with no gene match: 2. The CDR3 sequence is 14 residues long. CDR1 LGHNA and CDR2 YSLEER come from the germline V gene. The DNA for the CDR3 is TGCGCCAGCAGCCAAGGACTAGCGGCCGAGACCCAGTACTTC. Translation gives CASSQGLAAETQYF.

The chain recombines TRBV15 with TRBJ2-7; D may be TRBD1 (6 bases). Per germline, CDR1 LNHNV and CDR2 YYDKDF (reference sequence). The CDR3 loop spans 13 amino acids. The V and J ends lost 3 bases and 3 bases respectively, with 9 bases between them. The CDR3 DNA reads as TGTGCCACCAGCAGGGACAGCTACTACGAGCAGTACTTC. Encoded protein: CATSRDSYYEQYF.

The chain combines TRBV4-3 with TRBJ2-1; 10 bases fit TRBD1. CDR1 and CDR2 from the germline V gene are LGHNA and YSLEER. The V gene end was trimmed by 3 bases and the J gene end by 2 bases; junction bases not matched to a gene: 4. The CDR3 runs to 16 residues. DNA of the CDR3: TGCGCCAGCAGCCAGCGCGGACAGGGGGCCTACAATGAGCAGTTCTTC. Protein product: CASSQRGQGAYNEQFF.

CDR3 loop: CATSRDRSGGYNEQFF. DNA for the CDR3: TGTGCCACCAGCAGAGATCGATCGGGGGGGTACAATGAGCAGTTCTTC. The chain links TRBV15 to TRBJ2-1; 8 positions match TRBD2. Germline CDR1 reads LNHNV; CDR2 reads YYDKDF (reference sequence). CDR3 length: 16 residues. Losses at the gene ends were 0 bases for V and 4 bases for J; bases not matched to a gene: 5.

The V call is TRBV12-3 or TRBV12-4, the J call TRBJ2-1, with 7 bases fitting TRBD1. The V segment lost 7 bases and the J segment 3 bases; nucleotides outside the gene matches: 9. The CDR3 is 15 residues long. DNA for the CDR3: TGTGCCAGCACCTTCCTCCGGGACAGCTACAATGAGCAGTTCTTC. It encodes CASTFLRDSYNEQFF.

Here the CDR3 DNA reads TGTGCCAGCAGTCCGCTACCACTGCCCCGGGACAGGGGGGGCTACGAGCAGTACTTC. Residues: CASSPLPLPRDRGGYEQYF. The chain is built from TRBV2 and TRBJ2-7; TRBD1 matches at 11 bases. The CDR3 has 19 residues. V gave up 5 bases and J gave up 3 bases; unmatched junction bases: 18. The germline CDR1 and CDR2 sequences are SNHLY and FYNNEI.

The count of this clonotype is one. The chain links TRBV5-1 to TRBJ2-7, with TRBD1 identical over 8 bases. With 0 bases clipped from V and 4 bases from J, the junction kept 6 bases outside the gene matches. The germline V gene encodes CDR1 SGHRS and CDR2 YFSETQ. CDR3 length: 15 amino acids. DNA of the CDR3: TGCGCCAGCAGCTTGGAGACAGGGGCCGGATACGAGCAGTACTTC. Protein product: CASSLETGAGYEQYF.

CDR3 in amino acids: CSAREILAGGYNEQFF. CDR3 coding DNA: TGCAGTGCTAGAGAGATACTAGCGGGAGGGTACAATGAGCAGTTCTTC. The gene calls are TRBV20-1 and TRBJ2-1; the match to TRBD2 covers 13 bases. There are 16 residues in the CDR3. Unmatched junction bases numbered 3, after V lost 0 bases and J lost 4 bases. The germline CDR1 and CDR2 sequences are DFQATT and SNEGSKA (reference sequence).

The sample holds a few counts of this clonotype. The chain combines TRBV12-3 or TRBV12-4 with TRBJ2-7; TRBD2 is a possible D gene (5 bases). The CDR3 consists of 13 residues. V lost 6 bases and J lost 0, with 9 bases in between. The CDR3 DNA reads TGTGCCAGCAGACTAGGGAGCTCCTACGAGCAGTACTTC. It translates to CASRLGSSYEQYF.

In this sample, this clonotype turned up a few times. V usage is TRBV27 and J usage is TRBJ1-1, with D possibly being TRBD1 (6 bases). CDR1 is MNHEY, CDR2 SMNVEV, per germline (reference sequence). The V gene lost 8 bases and the J gene lost 6 bases, with 16 bases spanning the gap. This CDR3 spans 13 amino acids. The CDR3 DNA sequence: TGTGCCAGCCGCAGACAGGTTGGGGCTGAAGCTTTCTTT. This encodes CASRRQVGAEAFF.

The chain couples TRBV27 to TRBJ2-2; D tentatively reads TRBD1 or TRBD2 (5 bases each). In germline, CDR1 is MNHEY, CDR2 SMNVEV (reference sequence). Trimming took off 5 bases at V and 10 bases at J, with 17 bases between the two ends. CDR3 length: 14 amino acids. The CDR3 bases are TGTGCCAGCAGTCCCCTGGGGGTGGTTAAGGAGCTGTTTTTT. It specifies CASSPLGVVKELFF.